These 31 T cell receptor beta chains were sequenced from one sample in a study of T cells in Graves' hyperthyroidism and ophthalmopathy. From RNA transcripts, TCR beta CDR3 regions were amplified. The HTBI primer set drove a first-round RT-PCR of the TCR CDR3. TCRdb passed the multiplex PCR reads through MiXCR, listing each CDR3 protein once. The table shows 600,000 to 650,000 distinct CDR3 sequences, with 15% to 20% occurring only once. Source material: blood. The receptors come from a woman aged 25 to 39 with Graves' hyperthyroidism.

The chain combines TRBV5-1 with TRBJ2-3; TRBD2 matches 7 bases. From germline, CDR1 is SGHRS and CDR2 YFSETQ. V lost 6 bases and J lost 2; bases outside the gene matches: 6. The CDR3 extends over 14 amino acids. The CDR3 reads CASKERGDTDTQYF. The CDR3 DNA sequence: TGCGCCAGCAAGGAGCGGGGAGACACAGATACGCAGTATTTT.

This clonotype was observed many times. V gene TRBV18 combines with J gene TRBJ1-2; the D is unclear. The germline V gene has CDR1 KGHSH and CDR2 LQKENI. Trimming took off 4 bases at V and 5 bases at J, with 8 bases between the two ends. The CDR3 sequence is 12 residues long. CDR3 protein: CASSRERYGYTF. In nucleotides, the CDR3 is TGTGCCAGCTCACGAGAACGGTATGGCTACACCTTC.

In DNA, the CDR3 is TGTGCCAGCAGCTTAGTAACTACGGGAGTCACCCCAGATACGCAGTATTTT. This translates into CASSLVTTGVTPDTQYF. The J gene is TRBJ2-3, the V gene TRBV13; TRBD2 is a possible D gene (6 bases). Germline-derived CDR1 and CDR2 are PRHDT and FYEKMQ (reference sequence). The CDR3 covers 17 residues. V gave up 1 base and J gave up 4 bases, with 18 bases separating them.

This clonotype occurred a few times. Since a much larger clone is just one base distant, this may be a read error. The chain joins TRBV30 to TRBJ2-7, with D perhaps assigned TRBD1 or TRBD2 (5 bases each). Germline loops: CDR1 GTSNPN, CDR2 SVGIG (reference sequence). The length of the CDR3 is 15 residues. CDR3 sequence: CAWSVGTLSSCEQYF. CDR3 DNA: TGTGCCTGGAGTGTAGGGACCCTTAGCTCCTGCGAGCAGTACTTC.

This clonotype has ten or more counts. The chain couples TRBV19 to TRBJ1-5, with TRBD1 identical over 9 bases. The CDR3 totals 15 residues. In germline, CDR1 is LNHDA, CDR2 SQIVND (reference sequence). Trimming at V came to 5 bases and at J to 4 bases, leaving 6 bases not matched to a gene. The CDR3 sequence is CASSSSGQGNQPQHF. CDR3 coding DNA: TGTGCCAGTAGTTCCTCGGGACAGGGAAATCAGCCCCAGCATTTT.

This clonotype was seen repeatedly, ten times or more. The CDR3 region is CSARVDSKETQYF. In DNA form, the CDR3 reads TGCAGTGCTAGAGTCGACAGCAAAGAGACCCAGTACTTC. The rearrangement links TRBV20-1 to TRBJ2-5; D possibly corresponds to TRBD1 (5 bases). The CDR3 spans 13 residues. Germline CDR1 reads DFQATT; CDR2 reads SNEGSKA (reference sequence). V was clipped by 1 base and J by 3 bases, with 9 bases between them.

This clonotype was detected only a few times. The chain employs TRBV4-1 and TRBJ2-5, with 8 bases identical to TRBD1. Losses at the gene ends were 4 bases for V and 5 bases for J; bases not matched to a gene: 9. There are 15 residues in the CDR3. Germline V gene lookup returns CDR1 MGHRA and CDR2 YSYEKL. The DNA of the CDR3 is TGCGCCAGCAGCCTCCTCAGGGGGCCGAAGGAGACCCAGTACTTC. Encoded protein: CASSLLRGPKETQYF.

Ten or more counts support this clonotype. The chain combines TRBV5-6 with TRBJ2-5; TRBD2 agrees at 10 bases. J was trimmed by 7 bases and V by 4 bases; bases with no gene match: 7. Germline lookup yields CDR1 SGHDT and CDR2 YYEEEE. CDR3 length: 14 residues. CDR3 sequence (DNA): TGTGCCAGCAGCGTGACTAGCGGGTTTGCGACCCAGTACTTC. Protein: CASSVTSGFATQYF.

This clonotype was picked up a small number of times. This chain links TRBV6-5 with TRBJ1-1, with a weak D call TRBD1 (6 bases). CDR1 and CDR2 (germline): MNHEY, SVGAGI. The CDR3 spans 13 residues. Trimming pared 2 bases from V and 4 bases from J, leaving 8 bases between. CDR3: CASSYEGGTEAFF. DNA of the CDR3: TGTGCCAGCAGTTACGAGGGGGGCACTGAAGCTTTCTTT.

The chain recombines TRBV19 with TRBJ2-5; D is perhaps TRBD2 (6 bases). The V end was cut by 2 bases, the J end by 1 base, with 14 bases between. The CDR3 totals 16 residues. Germline CDR1 reads LNHDA; CDR2 reads SQIVND (reference sequence). CDR3 region: CASSIRDSASQETQYF. CDR3 sequence (DNA): TGTGCCAGTAGTATAAGGGACTCCGCCTCCCAAGAGACCCAGTACTTC.

This clonotype was recorded many times. V is TRBV2 and J is TRBJ2-7; D gene ambiguous. The CDR3 totals 12 residues. The V end was cut by 5 bases, the J end by 5 bases, with 10 bases between. Germline values: CDR1 SNHLY, CDR2 FYNNEI. The CDR3: CASSSLGNEQYF. DNA of the CDR3: TGTGCCAGCAGTTCCTTAGGGAACGAGCAGTACTTC.

This clonotype was found a few times. This chain links TRBV30 with TRBJ1-4, with no clear D. Per the germline V gene, CDR1 is GTSNPN and CDR2 is SVGIG (reference sequence). This CDR3 has 12 amino acids. V lost 2 bases and J 6 bases, leaving 7 bases between the germline ends. The CDR3 region is CAWSKYDEKLFF. The CDR3 coding sequence is TGTGCCTGGAGTAAATACGATGAAAAACTGTTTTTT.

This clonotype came up many times. The rearrangement joins TRBV28 to TRBJ2-4; TRBD2 matches 13 bases. V lost 3 bases and J lost 8; bases outside the gene matches: 16. This CDR3 is 19 amino acids long. CDR1 is MDHEN, CDR2 SYDVKM, per germline. CDR3 DNA: TGTGCCAGCAGTTTTCTACTAGCGGGAGGGCCTGCTAAAAAGGACATTCAGTACTTC. Translated: CASSFLLAGGPAKKDIQYF.

The sample holds many counts of this clonotype. The V call is TRBV28, the J call TRBJ1-2, with TRBD1 identical over 8 bases. CDR3 length: 13 residues. Germline values: CDR1 MDHEN, CDR2 SYDVKM. V lost 7 bases to trimming and J lost 4 bases; unmatched junction nucleotides: 5. The CDR3 DNA reads as TGTGCCAGCAACCCCCAGGGGGCCTATGGCTACACCTTC. Amino acid sequence: CASNPQGAYGYTF.

In this sample, this clonotype turned up many times. This rearrangement joins TRBV5-1 to TRBJ2-7; D might be TRBD1 (5 bases). The CDR3 is made up of 10 amino acids. The V gene's germline CDR1 is SGHRS and CDR2 YFSETQ. Trimming removed 2 bases from V and 9 bases from J, with 6 bases in between. The CDR3 DNA sequence: TGCGCCAGCAGCTTCCAGGGGCAGTACTTC. It is translated as CASSFQGQYF.

In its sample, this clonotype was seen many times. This chain connects TRBV2 to TRBJ2-2, with D possibly TRBD1 on 6 matching bases. This CDR3 is built from 15 residues. V lost 6 bases to trimming and J lost 0 bases, with 11 bases between them. Germline V gene sequence: CDR1 SNHLY, CDR2 FYNNEI. DNA for the CDR3: TGTGCCAGCAGGAAAGGGACAACGAACACCGGGGAGCTGTTTTTT. Its protein is CASRKGTTNTGELFF.

The chain combines TRBV4-1 with TRBJ2-5; 10 bases agree with TRBD1. CDR1 and CDR2 (germline): MGHRA, YSYEKL. This CDR3 region has 15 residues. Trimming cost V 1 base and J 9 bases; bases outside gene matches: 8. The CDR3 nucleotides are TGCGCCAGCAGCCAAGGACAGGGGGCTCAGGAGGCCCAGTACTTC. It specifies CASSQGQGAQEAQYF.

This clonotype was recorded a few times. The chain is built from TRBV20-1 and TRBJ2-3; D remains unclear. Germline CDR1 DFQATT, CDR2 SNEGSKA (reference sequence). The CDR3 length is 16 residues. Trimming took off 0 bases at V and 3 bases at J, with 16 bases between the two ends. The CDR3 here is CSARDLQAGLTDTQYF. CDR3 nucleotides: TGCAGTGCTAGAGATCTACAAGCTGGGTTAACAGATACGCAGTATTTT.

V is TRBV7-2 and J is TRBJ1-4; 8 bases line up with TRBD1. Germline values: CDR1 SGHTA, CDR2 FQGNSA. The V and J ends lost 5 bases and 4 bases, in that order; junction bases with no gene match: 3. The CDR3 covers 14 residues. CDR3 residues: CASSMTGDNEKLFF. The CDR3 nucleotides are TGTGCCAGCAGCATGACAGGGGATAATGAAAAACTGTTTTTT.

This clonotype was found many times. This chain connects TRBV6-5 to TRBJ2-1; tentatively, D is TRBD1 (5 bases). This CDR3 is 15 amino acids long. Trimming removed 2 bases from V and 5 bases from J, with 13 bases in between. Germline V gives CDR1 MNHEY, CDR2 SVGAGI. CDR3 nucleotides: TGTGCCAGCAGTTACCTTACCCCAGGGAACAATGAGCAGTTCTTC. Translating it yields CASSYLTPGNNEQFF.

This clonotype was observed many times. This chain links TRBV7-2 with TRBJ2-1; 8 bases match TRBD2. Trimming took 5 bases from V and 3 from J; bases not matched to a gene: 15. The CDR3 has 18 residues. Germline V gives CDR1 SGHTA, CDR2 FQGNSA. CDR3 sequence (DNA): TGTGCCAGCAGCCGCCTAGGCCCGGGACTAGGGAACTACAATGAGCAGTTCTTC. Translation: CASSRLGPGLGNYNEQFF.

This clonotype was detected many times. The V and J genes are TRBV6-1 and TRBJ1-6, with a tentative D call TRBD1 (6 bases). Germline loops: CDR1 MNHNS, CDR2 SASEGT. V dropped 2 bases and J dropped 10 bases, with 12 bases sitting between them. The CDR3 extends over 14 amino acids. The chain's CDR3 is CASSERGGESPLHF. CDR3 sequence (DNA): TGTGCCAGCAGTGAAAGGGGGGGAGAATCACCCCTCCACTTT.

This clonotype was found a few times. The genes are TRBV5-1 and TRBJ2-7; 9 bases are shared with TRBD1. Trimming removed 4 bases from V and 7 bases from J; junction bases left unmatched: 9. Germline V gene lookup returns CDR1 SGHRS and CDR2 YFSETQ. CDR3 length: 14 amino acids. CDR3 bases: TGCGCCAGCAGCGCGGGACAGGGCCGAGGGGAGCAGTACTTC. Its protein is CASSAGQGRGEQYF.

This clonotype was seen many times. V usage is TRBV3-1 and J usage is TRBJ2-2; D is undetermined. The CDR3 covers 15 residues. The V end lost 7 bases, the J end lost 0 bases, and 12 bases lay between the germline ends. Looked up from germline, CDR1 is LGHDT and CDR2 is YNNKEL (reference sequence). In DNA form, the CDR3 reads TGTGCCAGCACCGCTCCCGGACCGAACACCGGGGAGCTGTTTTTT. This encodes CASTAPGPNTGELFF.

Only a few counts were recorded for this clonotype. The V call is TRBV6-1, the J call TRBJ1-5; a weak D match, TRBD1 (6 bases). The CDR3 contains 14 residues. Trimming removed 2 bases at V and 1 base at J, with 6 bases between. Looked up from germline, CDR1 is MNHNS and CDR2 is SASEGT. The CDR3 coding sequence is TGTGCCAGCAGTGAACAGGGGAGCAATCAGCCCCAGCATTTT. It codes for CASSEQGSNQPQHF.

The sample holds many counts of this clonotype. The V call is TRBV2, the J call TRBJ2-1; 10 positions agree with TRBD2. Germline V gene data show CDR1 as SNHLY and CDR2 as FYNNEI. Unmatched junction bases numbered 8, after V lost 2 bases and J lost 7 bases. The CDR3 consists of 16 residues. The CDR3 bases are TGTGCCAGCAGTGAAAGGTCTAGCGGGAGTTTTAATGAGCAGTTCTTC. Translation: CASSERSSGSFNEQFF.

This clonotype was counted between two and nine times. The V call is TRBV6-2 or TRBV6-3, the J call TRBJ2-3; D is possibly TRBD2 (7 bases). The germline gives CDR1 MNHEY, CDR2 SVGEGT. V was cut by 7 bases and J by 6 bases, with 14 bases left in between. The CDR3 covers 13 residues. The chain's CDR3 is CASTWGGRDTQYF. The DNA of the CDR3 is TGTGCCAGCACCTGGGGGGGCCGGGATACGCAGTATTTT.

For this clonotype: A much larger clone sits a single nucleotide away, making a read error possible. The conserved final phenylalanine or tryptophan is absent from the CDR3, which likely points to a read error. The chain couples TRBV20-1 to TRBJ2-3; 9 bases agree with TRBD2. With V trimmed by 1 base and J by 3 bases, 5 bases remained unmatched. This CDR3 contains 15 residues. Germline V gene sequence: CDR1 DFQATT, CDR2 SNEGSKA (reference sequence). The CDR3 spells CSARAPREGTDTQYL. For the CDR3, the DNA is TGCAGTGCTAGAGCCCCGCGGGAGGGTACAGATACGCAGTATCTT.

The V call is TRBV20-1, the J call TRBJ2-1, with 11 bases matching TRBD2. The V segment lost 1 base and the J segment 8 bases; nucleotides outside the gene matches: 7. Germline CDR1 DFQATT, CDR2 SNEGSKA (reference sequence). This CDR3 is built from 15 residues. CDR3 DNA sequence: TGCAGTGCTAGAGTGTCACTAGCGGGAGTAGATGAGCAGTTCTTC. Its protein product is CSARVSLAGVDEQFF.

With respect to this clonotype: A read error may account for a junction end that differs from germline. The CDR3 sequence: CASSLAASGNTDTQYF. CDR3 sequence (DNA): TGTGCCAGCAGCTTGGCGGCTAGCGGGAACACAGATACGCAGTATTTT. This chain connects TRBV5-1 to TRBJ2-3; the match to TRBD2 covers 9 bases. Germline CDR1 is SGHRS and CDR2 is YFSETQ. The CDR3 has 16 residues.

This clonotype was detected only a few times. V is TRBV2 and J is TRBJ2-2, with no clear D. This CDR3 is 15 amino acids long. The germline gives CDR1 SNHLY, CDR2 FYNNEI. Trimming left V 7 bases short and J 5 bases short, with 17 bases between. The DNA for the CDR3 is TGTGCCAGCAAAGGCCGTGACGCTCTTACCGGGGAGCTGTTTTTT. Translation gives CASKGRDALTGELFF. Full variable domain (outside the CDR3, taken from reference TRBV2 and TRBJ2-2): EPEVTQTPSHQVTQMGQEVILRCVPISNHLYFYWYRQILGQKVEFLVSFYNNEISEKSEIFDDQFSVERPDGSNFTLKIRSTKLEDSAMYFCASKGRDALTGELFFGEGSRLTVL.